What follows are 30 T cell receptor beta chains derived from one specimen sequenced in a study of CD8+ T cells in alopecia areata. The sequencing template was cDNA reverse transcribed from extracted RNA. Produced via immunoSEQ multiplex PCR; TCRdb's table is partial and in-frame only. The sample presents roughly 120,000 clones, none singletons. What was sequenced was lesional skin. The receptors stem from a C3H/HeJ mouse with alopecia areata. This strain's MHC haplotype is H2-k.

A remark on this clone: Gene names and germline match the mouse. The read comes to an end 4 residues before the CDR3 does, leaving the germline J gene to fill in the end. V gene TRBV13-3 combines with J gene TRBJ1-2; no firm D call. This CDR3 region has 13 residues. The germline V and J ends were trimmed by 5 bases and 0 bases, with 8 bases remaining between them. CDR1 NNHDY and CDR2 SYVADS come from the germline V gene. The CDR3 bases that were read are TGTGCCAGCAGGGTTACTACAAACTCC. It translates to CASRVTTNS. The full CDR3 protein reads CASRVTTNSDYTF.

This clone has ten or more counts. The listed genes are named as in mouse. The read is 4 residues too short to cover the CDR3 end, so that end is filled in from the germline J gene. This chain uses TRBV13-3 with TRBJ1-4; 8 bases map to TRBD1. Germline CDR1 reads NNHDY; CDR2 reads SYVADS. The CDR3 covers 15 residues. V lost 2 bases and J lost 5; bases outside the gene matches: 5. Partial CDR3 DNA: TGTGCCAGCAGTGAGACAGGGGCGGAAAACGAA. As protein: CASSETGAENE. The full CDR3 protein is CASSETGAENERLFF.

This clone has just a few counts. Gene names and germline match the mouse. The missing CDR3 end, 4 residues past where the read stops, is filled in from the germline J gene. The J gene is TRBJ2-5, the V gene TRBV1, with 7 bases fitting TRBD1. The CDR3 has 12 residues. Germline lookup yields CDR1 NSQYPW and CDR2 LRSPGD (reference sequence). The sequenced CDR3 bases are TGCACCGCACACCGGGACAGAGAC. Amino acid sequence: CTAHRDRD. The whole CDR3 reads CTAHRDRDTQYF.

This clone was observed a few times. A read error may account for a junction end that differs from germline. The gene symbols are mouse symbols. The read ends 4 residues before the CDR3 terminus; that terminus is restored from the germline J gene. The rearrangement links TRBV1 to TRBJ2-3; possibly TRBD2 for D (7 bases). This CDR3 contains 16 residues. Germline V gene sequence: CDR1 NSQYPW, CDR2 LRSPGD (reference sequence). CDR3 protein: CTFSGSGGRVAETLYF. Partial CDR3 DNA: TGCACCTTCAGTGGCAGCGGGGGGCGGGTTGCAGAA.

This clone was seen a few times. Any gene name here is a mouse gene name. The sequenced fragment ends 4 residues before the CDR3 boundary, so the rest is inferred from the germline J gene. This rearrangement joins TRBV19 to TRBJ1-4; D is uncertain. Deletions cut 2 bases from V and 4 bases from J, with 9 bases between. Germline CDR1 is FNHDT and CDR2 is SITEND (reference sequence). The CDR3 runs 14 residues. CDR3 region: CASSIVGSNERLFF. The part of the CDR3 DNA that was read is TGTGCCAGCAGTATCGTGGGGAGCAACGAA.

In this sample, this clone turned up a few times. Gene names and germline match the mouse. The CDR3 goes on 4 residues after the read ends, and that part is filled in from the germline J gene. The V and J genes are TRBV13-3 and TRBJ1-2, with 8 positions matching TRBD1. V trimming: 2 bases; J trimming: 4 bases; junction bases outside the gene matches: 4. The CDR3 runs 14 residues. The germline V gene has CDR1 NNHDY and CDR2 SYVADS. CDR3 loop: CASSENRGGSDYTF. CDR3 bases read: TGTGCCAGCAGTGAGAACAGGGGGGGCTCC.

The sample holds a few counts of this clone. Gene names follow the mouse nomenclature. Read sequence stops 4 residues before the CDR3 end, and the germline J gene provides the missing end. The V gene is TRBV13-1, the J gene TRBJ2-7; 11 positions match TRBD2. Germline V CDR1 and CDR2: NSHNY, SYGAGN. The CDR3 runs 13 residues. The sequenced part of the CDR3 DNA is TGTGCCAGCAGACCGGGACTGGGGGAT. Translation gives CASRPGLGD. The whole CDR3 protein is CASRPGLGDEQYF.

This clone was observed a handful of times. The gene names given are mouse names. The sequence runs out 4 residues before the end of the CDR3; the remainder is reconstructed from the germline J gene. This chain uses TRBV17 with TRBJ2-1; 9 bases line up with TRBD2. This CDR3 has 15 amino acids. The germline V gene has CDR1 MNHDT and CDR2 YYDKIL. Incomplete CDR3 DNA: TGTGCTAGCAGTAGTGTGGGGGGGCGCGAGGCT. It is translated as CASSSVGGREA. From start to end, the CDR3 is CASSSVGGREAEQFF.

On this clone: Each gene name is a mouse one. The read terminates 4 residues ahead of where the CDR3 ends, so the germline J gene completes it. The chain recombines TRBV13-3 with TRBJ2-2, with a possible D match to TRBD1 (6 bases). The CDR3 spans 14 residues. V was cut by 6 bases and J by 3 bases, with 12 bases left in between. Germline-derived CDR1 and CDR2 are NNHDY and SYVADS. The CDR3 sequence is CASTEAGDTGQLYF. CDR3 DNA (partial): TGTGCCAGCACGGAGGCAGGGGACACCGGG.

This clone was observed a handful of times. Germline and genes: mouse. Read coverage stops 4 residues before the CDR3 terminus; the germline J gene supplies the remainder. V is TRBV13-3 and J is TRBJ2-3; possibly TRBD1 for D (6 bases). Germline V gene sequence: CDR1 NNHDY, CDR2 SYVADS. The V and J ends lost 6 bases and 0 bases respectively, with 11 bases between them. The CDR3 contains 14 residues. The CDR3 DNA, read in part, is TGTGCCAGCATGCAGGGGAGAAGTGCAGAA. Protein: CASMQGRSAE. The entire CDR3 protein is CASMQGRSAETLYF.

This clone has just a few counts. Genes and germline are mouse. From the germline J gene comes the end of the CDR3, since the read stops 4 residues before it. The V and J genes are TRBV13-1 and TRBJ2-7; 8 nucleotides agree with TRBD1. This CDR3 is 13 amino acids long. Germline V gene data show CDR1 as NSHNY and CDR2 as SYGAGN. CDR3 bases read: TGTGCCAGCAGCGCAGGGGGCGCGTAT. This codes for CASSAGGAY. The entire CDR3 is CASSAGGAYEQYF.

On this clone itself: The junction departs from germline at one end; a sequencing error may be responsible. The germline and genes are mouse ones. The read ends 4 residues before the CDR3 terminus; that terminus is restored from the germline J gene. V usage is TRBV19 and J usage is TRBJ2-3, with TRBD2 identical over 7 bases. Germline CDR1 reads FNHDT; CDR2 reads SITEND (reference sequence). The CDR3 is made up of 17 amino acids. CDR3 loop: CASRIAFWGSSAETLYF. The part of the CDR3 DNA that was read is TGTGCCAGCCGTATAGCTTTCTGGGGGTCTAGTGCAGAA.

In this sample, this clone turned up a few times. Mouse germline and gene names are used. The CDR3 extends 4 residues past the end of the read, so its final part is completed from the germline J gene. The chain links TRBV5 to TRBJ2-4; D possibly corresponds to TRBD2 (6 bases). V lost 4 bases to trimming and J lost 0 bases, with 11 bases between them. CDR3 length equals 15 residues. Germline V gene sequence: CDR1 LGHNA, CDR2 YNLKQL (reference sequence). The CDR3 loop reads CASSLGTSSQNTLYF. Incomplete CDR3 DNA: TGTGCCAGCAGCCTCGGGACTTCCAGTCAAAAC.

Ten or more counts support this clone. Just one base apart from a much larger clone, this may be a read error. All gene names here are mouse names. The CDR3 end falls 4 residues outside the read, so it is completed with the germline J gene. The rearrangement uses TRBV13-1 and TRBJ2-1; TRBD2 aligns across 12 bases. Per germline, CDR1 NSHNY and CDR2 SYGAGN. The V and J ends lost 2 bases and 1 base, in that order; junction bases with no gene match: 1. The CDR3 loop spans 16 amino acids. The CDR3 region is CASSEDWGGNYAEQFF. The DNA read from the CDR3 is TGTGCCAGCAGTGAGGACTGGGGGGGGAACTATGCT.

This clone was picked up a small number of times. Germline and genes here are mouse. The read falls 4 residues short of the CDR3 end, and the missing part is taken from the germline J gene. The V call is TRBV19, the J call TRBJ2-1; 11 nucleotides line up with TRBD2. The V segment lost 3 bases and the J segment 3 bases; nucleotides outside the gene matches: 2. Per germline, CDR1 FNHDT and CDR2 SITEND (reference sequence). The CDR3 is 15 residues long. The sequenced CDR3 bases are TGTGCCAGCAGTACACTGGGGGGGCTCTATGCT. Amino acid sequence: CASSTLGGLYA. The whole CDR3 reads CASSTLGGLYAEQFF.

As concerns this clone: Gene names denote mouse genes. The read comes to an end 4 residues before the CDR3 does, leaving the germline J gene to fill in the end. The genes are TRBV31 and TRBJ1-1; no clear D. This CDR3 contains 13 residues. CDR1 GKSSPN and CDR2 SITVG come from the germline V gene. Between the trimmed V and J ends, which lost 1 base and 0 bases, there was a span of 6 bases. The sequenced CDR3 bases are TGTGCCTGGAGTCAGGGTGCAAACACA. Translating it yields CAWSQGANT. The entire CDR3 sequence reads CAWSQGANTEVFF.

As regards this clone: Gene labels here are mouse ones. The read ends 4 residues before the CDR3 terminus; that terminus is restored from the germline J gene. The chain recombines TRBV13-3 with TRBJ1-1; TRBD1 agrees at 7 bases. The CDR3 extends over 13 amino acids. The V gene end was trimmed by 8 bases and the J gene end by 1 base; junction bases not matched to a gene: 5. CDR1 is NNHDY and CDR2 is SYVADS in the germline V gene. CDR3 amino acids: CARHRGWNTEVFF. The sequenced CDR3 bases are TGTGCCAGACACAGGGGTTGGAACACA.

Concerning this clone: The genes are named according to mouse. This CDR3 reads CASSTGHSAETLYF. The CDR3 DNA, read in part, is TGTGCCAGCAGTACGGGACACAGTGCAGAA. The chain combines TRBV19 with TRBJ2-3, with a tentative D call TRBD1 (6 bases). The read ends 4 residues before the CDR3 terminus; that terminus is restored from the germline J gene. The ends were cut back, 3 bases at V and 0 bases at J, with 8 bases in the middle. The CDR3 spans 14 residues. Germline values: CDR1 FNHDT, CDR2 SITEND (reference sequence).

This clone has ten or more counts. The genes are named according to mouse. The read terminates 4 residues ahead of where the CDR3 ends, so the germline J gene completes it. The chain couples TRBV13-3 to TRBJ2-1, with D possibly being TRBD1 (5 bases). V lost 1 base and J 5 bases, leaving 10 bases between the germline ends. The germline V gene encodes CDR1 NNHDY and CDR2 SYVADS. The CDR3 consists of 14 residues. CDR3 region: CASSDMAGNAEQFF. The DNA read from the CDR3 is TGTGCCAGCAGTGATATGGCAGGGAATGCT.

This clone came up a few times. Gene names refer to mouse genes. Coverage ceases 4 residues before the CDR3 finishes, and the germline J gene fills in the end. The chain couples TRBV13-3 to TRBJ2-1, with TRBD2 matching over 9 bases. Unmatched junction bases numbered 5, after V lost 4 bases and J lost 6 bases. Per germline, CDR1 NNHDY and CDR2 SYVADS. The CDR3 sequence is 14 residues long. The sequenced CDR3 bases are TGTGCCAGCAGTTGGGACTGGGAAGGTGCT. It is translated as CASSWDWEGA. The full-length CDR3 reads as CASSWDWEGAEQFF.

This clone has more than one count but fewer than ten. Mouse gene names and germline throughout. Read sequence stops 4 residues before the CDR3 end, and the germline J gene provides the missing end. The rearrangement uses TRBV17 and TRBJ1-4; no firm D call. Germline V CDR1 and CDR2: MNHDT, YYDKIL. V was pared by 5 bases and J by 4 bases, with 5 bases between. The CDR3 contains 12 residues. The covered CDR3 bases are TGTGCTAGCAGTGTCAACAACGAA. Protein sequence: CASSVNNE. The full CDR3 protein is CASSVNNERLFF.

In its sample, this clone was seen many times. The protein listed by TCRdb differs at residue 12 from the translated DNA, so the DNA translation is shown. Genes here carry mouse names. The DNA read from the CDR3 is TGTGCCAGCAGTGGGGACAGGGGGCGAGGAAATACG. Its translation is CASSGDRGRGNT. The full-length CDR3 reads as CASSGDRGRGNTLYF. The gene calls are TRBV13-3 and TRBJ1-3, with 12 bases lining up with TRBD1. The read comes to an end 3 residues before the CDR3 does, leaving the germline J gene to fill in the end. V lost 3 bases and J lost 4; bases outside the gene matches: 2. The V gene's germline CDR1 is NNHDY and CDR2 SYVADS. The CDR3 totals 15 residues. Variable domain in full (rest from reference TRBV13-3 and TRBJ1-3): EAAVTQSPRSKVAVTGGKVTLSCHQTNNHDYMYWYRQDTGHGLRLIHYSYVADSTEKGDIPDGYKASRPSQENFSLILELASLSQTAVYFCASSGDRGRGNTLYFGEGSRLIVV.

On this clone itself: Genes and germline come from the mouse. The CDR3 is cut off 4 residues early in the read; its end comes from the germline J gene. This sequence joins TRBV1 and TRBJ1-1; 9 nucleotides line up with TRBD1. This CDR3 spans 17 amino acids. Germline V CDR1 and CDR2: NSQYPW, LRSPGD (reference sequence). Germline trimming cut 0 bases from V and 2 bases from J; bases unmatched to any gene: 7. The part of the CDR3 DNA that was read is TGCACCTGCAGTGCAGATCAGTGGACAGGGGCCAACACA. This codes for CTCSADQWTGANT. The whole CDR3 protein is CTCSADQWTGANTEVFF.

Remarks on this clone: Mismatch with germline at one junction end may stem from a read error. Mouse germline and gene names are used. With the read ending 4 residues before the CDR3 end, the germline J gene is used to fill in that end. This chain links TRBV13-1 with TRBJ2-3, with 9 bases lining up with TRBD1. From germline, CDR1 is NSHNY and CDR2 SYGAGN. The CDR3 sequence is 16 residues long. The DNA read from the CDR3 is TGTGCCGGCAGTGCCGGGGACAGGGTTAGTGCAGAA. It translates to CAGSAGDRVSAE. The full CDR3 is CAGSAGDRVSAETLYF.

This clone was counted many times. Gene names refer to mouse genes. The CDR3 end is not reached by the read, which stops 4 residues before it; the germline J gene fills it in. V and J are TRBV17 and TRBJ2-2, with D possibly matching TRBD2 (5 bases). CDR1 and CDR2 from the germline V gene are MNHDT and YYDKIL. The V end lost 0 bases, the J end lost 2 bases, and 7 bases lay between the germline ends. CDR3 length equals 15 residues. CDR3 amino acids: CASSRDPGNTGQLYF. Partial CDR3 DNA: TGTGCTAGCAGTAGAGACCCTGGGAACACCGGG.

This clone has only a few counts. The genes are named according to mouse. The read stops 4 residues short of the end of the CDR3; the missing end is completed from the germline J gene. The chain joins TRBV17 to TRBJ2-1; 8 bases agree with TRBD2. Trimming cost V 3 bases and J 0 bases; bases outside gene matches: 4. Per the germline V gene, CDR1 is MNHDT and CDR2 is YYDKIL. The CDR3 runs to 16 residues. The CDR3: CASSSGGGDNYAEQFF. CDR3 DNA, as far as it was read: TGTGCTAGCAGTAGCGGGGGGGGCGATAACTATGCT.

This clone was found a few times. The gene symbols are mouse symbols. The CDR3 is cut off 4 residues early in the read; its end comes from the germline J gene. V gene TRBV1 combines with J gene TRBJ2-2; possible D gene TRBD2, 5 bases. V lost 1 base, J lost 6 bases, and 12 bases lay in between. CDR1 NSQYPW and CDR2 LRSPGD come from the germline V gene (reference sequence). The CDR3 is made up of 15 amino acids. The CDR3 here is CTCSAGTFEPGQLYF. CDR3 bases read: TGCACCTGCAGTGCAGGGACTTTTGAACCCGGG. The complete variable domain, with remaining parts taken from reference TRBV1 and TRBJ2-2, reads VTLLEQNPRWRLVPRGQAVNLRCILKNSQYPWMSWYQQDLQKQLQWLFTLRSPGDKEVKSLPGADYLATRVTDTELRLQVANMSQGRTLYCTCSAGTFEPGQLYFGEGSKLTVL.

Note on this clone: Gene names are mouse gene names. The read halts 4 residues ahead of the CDR3 end, with the missing end drawn from the germline J gene. The rearrangement uses TRBV13-3 and TRBJ1-4, with 7 nucleotides matching TRBD1. Looked up from germline, CDR1 is NNHDY and CDR2 is SYVADS. The J segment lost 2 bases and the V segment lost 1 base, leaving 2 bases of the junction unmatched. This CDR3 has 15 residues. Partial CDR3 DNA: TGTGCCAGCAGTGATACGGACAGGTCCAACGAA. Translation gives CASSDTDRSNE. The complete CDR3 reads CASSDTDRSNERLFF.

This clone was seen a few times. Gene names denote mouse genes. The CDR3 end lies 4 residues beyond the end of the read and is filled in from the germline J gene. V usage is TRBV5 and J usage is TRBJ2-3; TRBD2 agrees at 11 bases. With 0 bases clipped from V and 2 bases from J, the junction kept 4 bases outside the gene matches. CDR3 length: 17 amino acids. From germline, CDR1 is LGHNA and CDR2 YNLKQL (reference sequence). CDR3 residues: CASSQELGGRFAETLYF. The covered CDR3 bases are TGTGCCAGCAGCCAAGAACTGGGGGGGCGCTTTGCAGAA.

A note on this clone: Mouse germline and gene names are used. The sequence runs out 4 residues before the end of the CDR3; the remainder is reconstructed from the germline J gene. V usage is TRBV13-3 and J usage is TRBJ2-1; 7 bases are shared with TRBD2. CDR3 size: 16 residues. V dropped 2 bases and J dropped 0; count of bases not matched to a gene: 5. Germline V lookup: CDR1 NNHDY, CDR2 SYVADS. The CDR3 protein is CASSEVGGYNYAEQFF. The DNA read from the CDR3 is TGTGCCAGCAGTGAGGTTGGGGGGTATAACTATGCT.